A single sample is the source of the 22 T cell receptor beta chains below, sequenced in a study of blood T cell repertoires in COVID-19. This table comes from immunoSEQ multiplex PCR, and its TCRdb copy is limited to in-frame clones, with some not included. The sample carries about 160,000 clones, around 82% recorded once. The specimen sequenced was peripheral blood. Every receptor here comes from a woman aged 40 to 50 with COVID-19, enrolled during active disease.

The chain couples TRBV7-9 to TRBJ1-2, with D maybe TRBD1 (6 bases). This CDR3 spans 15 amino acids. V lost 5 bases, J lost 4 bases, and 17 bases lay in between. Germline CDR1 SEHNR, CDR2 FQNEAQ (reference sequence). CDR3: CASSLTGTRTYGYTF. DNA for the CDR3: TGTGCCAGCAGCCTTACAGGGACCAGGACCTATGGCTACACCTTC. Using reference TRBV7-9 and TRBJ1-2 for the parts outside the CDR3, the full variable domain is DTGVSQNPRHKITKRGQNVTFRCDPISEHNRLYWYRQTLGQGPEFLTYFQNEAQLEKSRLLSDRFSAERPKGSFSTLEIQRTEQGDSAMYLCASSLTGTRTYGYTFGSGTRLTVV.

The V call is TRBV27, the J call TRBJ2-7; TRBD1 might be the D (5 bases). Trimming took off 4 bases at V and 1 base at J, with 8 bases between the two ends. This CDR3 comprises 13 residues. Germline values: CDR1 MNHEY, CDR2 SMNVEV (reference sequence). CDR3 region: CASSWGSSYEQYF. In DNA, the CDR3 is TGTGCCAGCAGTTGGGGCAGTTCCTACGAGCAGTACTTC.

This chain connects TRBV19 to TRBJ2-7; 8 positions agree with TRBD1. The V gene end was trimmed by 5 bases and the J gene end by 3 bases; junction bases not matched to a gene: 6. This CDR3 region has 14 residues. Germline CDR1 is LNHDA and CDR2 is SQIVND (reference sequence). Here the CDR3 DNA reads TGTGCCAGTAGTGCGGGACAGGAGGGCTACGAGCAGTACTTC. Residues: CASSAGQEGYEQYF.

This clone appeared once. The CDR3 bases are TGTGCCAGCTCACTGGGCAGAGTACAAGAGACCCAGTACTTC. Translating it yields CASSLGRVQETQYF. The chain recombines TRBV18 with TRBJ2-5; no clear D. V shed 4 bases and J shed 2 bases, with 11 bases lying between them. CDR1 and CDR2 (germline): KGHSH, LQKENI. There are 14 residues in the CDR3.

This sequence joins TRBV28 and TRBJ2-2; 8 nucleotides align to TRBD1. The CDR3 has 16 residues. V was pared by 5 bases and J by 8 bases, with 13 bases of the junction left unmatched. From germline, CDR1 is MDHEN and CDR2 SYDVKM. DNA of the CDR3: TGTGCCAGCAGTCCTGGCGGCAGGGGGCGCGGAGGGGAGCTGTTTTTT. Translated, it gives CASSPGGRGRGGELFF.

The V call is TRBV2, the J call TRBJ2-7; 10 bases map to TRBD1. There are 16 residues in the CDR3. The ends lost 6 bases at V and 2 bases at J; junction bases unmatched: 10. CDR1 is SNHLY, CDR2 FYNNEI, per germline. The CDR3 is CASRDRRQGATYEQYF. Written as DNA, the CDR3 is TGTGCCAGCAGAGACCGCCGACAGGGGGCCACCTACGAGCAGTACTTC.

The chain uses TRBV15 and TRBJ1-4; 7 bases match TRBD1. Germline CDR1 reads LNHNV; CDR2 reads YYDKDF (reference sequence). V gave up 2 bases and J gave up 5 bases; unmatched junction bases: 5. The CDR3 is 15 amino acids. The CDR3 reads CATSRSTGTNEKLFF. The CDR3 nucleotides are TGTGCCACCAGCAGATCGACAGGGACGAATGAAAAACTGTTTTTT.

This clone appeared a single time. The chain employs TRBV3-1 (or the pseudogene TRBV3-2) and TRBJ2-3; TRBD2 aligns across 9 bases. Germline assignment: CDR1 LGHDT and CDR2 YNNKEL (reference sequence). The CDR3 has 18 residues. Germline trimming cut 4 bases from V and 3 bases from J; bases unmatched to any gene: 14. CDR3 DNA sequence: TGTGCCAGCAGCCCATCCGCTCTAGCGGGGTTGGGGACAGATACGCAGTATTTT. Translating gives CASSPSALAGLGTDTQYF.

V and J are TRBV30 and TRBJ2-2, with D possibly TRBD1 on 5 matching bases. The V end was cut by 7 bases, the J end by 7 bases, with 16 bases between. The CDR3 is 13 residues long. Per germline, CDR1 GTSNPN and CDR2 SVGIG (reference sequence). The DNA of the CDR3 is TGTGCCTTAAACAGGCTCCTATACGGGGAGCTGTTTTTT. As protein: CALNRLLYGELFF.

This clone has only a few counts. The CDR3: CASSNRGRTGELFF. The DNA for the CDR3 is TGTGCCAGCAGCAACAGGGGGCGCACCGGGGAGCTGTTTTTT. The rearrangement joins TRBV6-5 to TRBJ2-2; 9 bases fit TRBD1. Germline-derived CDR1 and CDR2 are MNHEY and SVGAGI. V lost 6 bases and J lost 4; bases outside the gene matches: 3. CDR3 size: 14 residues.

The chain uses TRBV19 and TRBJ2-7, with D tentatively TRBD2 (6 bases). The CDR3 contains 16 residues. Trimming took 5 bases from V and 1 from J, leaving 18 bases between them. Germline CDR1 reads LNHDA; CDR2 reads SQIVND (reference sequence). CDR3 sequence: CASSHGTLSPSYEQYF. In DNA form, the CDR3 reads TGTGCCAGTAGTCACGGGACTCTTTCACCTTCCTACGAGCAGTACTTC.

CDR3 nucleotide sequence: TGTGCCAGCAGACGGACAGGGGGACGCAATCAGCCCCAGCATTTT. Its protein product is CASRRTGGRNQPQHF. The chain has TRBV6-1 and TRBJ1-5; TRBD1 matches 10 bases. Germline V lookup: CDR1 MNHNS, CDR2 SASEGT. The length of the CDR3 is 15 residues. Trimming removed 6 bases from V and 2 bases from J; junction bases left unmatched: 4.

This clone has just one count. V and J are TRBV2 and TRBJ2-3; D not certain. The CDR3 loop spans 11 amino acids. CDR1 is SNHLY and CDR2 is FYNNEI in the germline V gene. V was cut by 7 bases and J by 3 bases, with 5 bases left in between. For the CDR3, the DNA is TGTGCCAGCATCCGGACAGATACGCAGTATTTT. It translates to CASIRTDTQYF.

The chain combines TRBV7-3 with TRBJ2-7; D gene uncertain. The ends were cut back, 2 bases at V and 6 bases at J, with 11 bases in the middle. CDR1 and CDR2 (germline): SGHTA, FQGTGA. The CDR3 is 13 residues long. The CDR3 sequence: CASSLASVGEQYF. DNA for the CDR3: TGTGCCAGCAGCTTAGCGTCGGTCGGCGAGCAGTACTTC.

This clone was observed once. The V gene is TRBV11-2, the J gene TRBJ2-5, with D possibly matching TRBD1 (5 bases). The CDR3 spans 14 residues. The germline V gene has CDR1 SGHAT and CDR2 FQNNGV. Between the trimmed V and J ends, which lost 4 bases and 4 bases, there was a span of 13 bases. The CDR3 sequence is CASSSVQGLETQYF. The CDR3 DNA is TGTGCCAGCAGCTCTGTTCAGGGTCTAGAGACCCAGTACTTC.

The rearrangement joins TRBV7-2 to TRBJ2-1; no reliable D call. Germline loops: CDR1 SGHTA, CDR2 FQGNSA. The CDR3 is made up of 13 amino acids. Trimming pared 4 bases from V and 4 bases from J, leaving 8 bases between. Here the CDR3 reads CASSSYIYNEQFF. The CDR3 coding sequence is TGTGCCAGCAGCTCTTATATATACAATGAGCAGTTCTTC.

The CDR3 protein is CASSFWTSVTDTQYF. CDR3 nucleotides: TGTGCCAGCAGCTTCTGGACTAGCGTCACAGATACGCAGTATTTT. The rearrangement links TRBV5-6 to TRBJ2-3; 9 bases agree with TRBD2. The CDR3 loop spans 15 amino acids. Losses at the gene ends were 2 bases for V and 2 bases for J; bases not matched to a gene: 3. Germline loops: CDR1 SGHDT, CDR2 YYEEEE.

V usage is TRBV6-5 and J usage is TRBJ2-1; no definite D call. This CDR3 spans 14 amino acids. In germline, CDR1 is MNHEY, CDR2 SVGAGI. V gave up 0 bases and J gave up 2 bases, with 5 bases separating them. The chain's CDR3 is CASSYSKTYNEQFF. The DNA of the CDR3 is TGTGCCAGCAGTTACTCCAAAACCTACAATGAGCAGTTCTTC.

V is TRBV2 and J is TRBJ1-1; 9 bases map to TRBD1. V lost 8 bases to trimming and J lost 1 base; unmatched junction nucleotides: 5. The CDR3 has 14 residues. Germline values: CDR1 SNHLY, CDR2 FYNNEI. For the CDR3, the DNA is TGTGCCAGCGGCACAGGGGGCGGGAACACTGAAGCTTTCTTT. Translated: CASGTGGGNTEAFF. Filled out from reference TRBV2 and TRBJ1-1, the complete variable domain reads EPEVTQTPSHQVTQMGQEVILRCVPISNHLYFYWYRQILGQKVEFLVSFYNNEISEKSEIFDDQFSVERPDGSNFTLKIRSTKLEDSAMYFCASGTGGGNTEAFFGQGTRLTVV.

The chain has TRBV7-2 and TRBJ2-3, with 8 nucleotides matching TRBD2. This CDR3 has 14 residues. J was trimmed by 7 bases and V by 1 base; bases with no gene match: 4. Per the germline V gene, CDR1 is SGHTA and CDR2 is FQGNSA. The CDR3 spells CASSLGLAYNTQYF. CDR3 in DNA: TGTGCCAGCAGCTTAGGACTAGCGTATAATACGCAGTATTTT.

The chain links TRBV7-9 to TRBJ2-3; D is perhaps TRBD1 (6 bases). The CDR3 is 14 amino acids. The V end was cut by 5 bases, the J end by 4 bases, with 13 bases between. Germline V CDR1 and CDR2: SEHNR, FQNEAQ (reference sequence). The CDR3 coding sequence is TGTGCCAGCAGCCATACAGGGTACGCAGATACGCAGTATTTT. Residues: CASSHTGYADTQYF.

The V gene is TRBV3-1 (or the pseudogene TRBV3-2), the J gene TRBJ1-2; D not certain. Trimming stripped 5 bases from V and 3 bases from J, with 7 bases between. Germline assignment: CDR1 LGHDT and CDR2 YNNKEL (reference sequence). This CDR3 has 12 amino acids. In DNA form, the CDR3 reads TGTGCCAGCAGCTATACAGACTATGGCTACACCTTC. It specifies CASSYTDYGYTF.